This entry lists 18 T cell receptor beta chains sequenced from one sample in a study of blood T cells in healthy people across ages. The use of a sample-barcoded 5' primer and a J-beta primer mix characterized a second PCR of roughly 6 to 11 cycles. TCRdb recomputed calls from the 5' RACE reads with MiXCR, one row per CDR3 protein. This table holds around 800,000 distinct CDR3 sequences, around 62% found once. The sample taken for sequencing was blood. These receptors came from a man aged 25-45 years in good health.

This clonotype was found a few times. The chain joins TRBV5-6 to TRBJ1-5; the match to TRBD1 covers 7 bases. Trimming removed 4 bases from V and 7 bases from J; junction bases left unmatched: 11. CDR1 and CDR2 (germline): SGHDT, YYEEEE. This CDR3 has 15 residues. CDR3: CASSANRGRWQPQHF. CDR3 nucleotide sequence: TGTGCCAGCAGCGCAAACAGGGGTCGGTGGCAGCCCCAGCATTTT.

The sample holds one count of this clonotype. The chain links TRBV12-3 or TRBV12-4 to TRBJ1-5, with TRBD1 identical over 10 bases. This CDR3 contains 15 residues. After removal of 5 bases from V and 4 bases from J, the junction contained 5 bases not matched to a gene. The CDR3 bases are TGTGCCAGCAGTCCTGTGGACAGGGGGAATCAGCCCCAGCATTTT. Its protein is CASSPVDRGNQPQHF.

This chain uses TRBV7-9 with TRBJ2-7; D remains ambiguous. Germline V gives CDR1 SEHNR, CDR2 FQNEAQ (reference sequence). Trimming took 7 bases from V and 2 from J, leaving 24 bases between them. This CDR3 region has 17 residues. The CDR3 DNA sequence: TGTGCCAGCACCGACCAGAACAGACATCCGGGCCCCTACGAGCAGTACTTC. Amino acid sequence: CASTDQNRHPGPYEQYF.

This chain links TRBV15 with TRBJ2-3, with TRBD2 as a possible D gene (6 bases). Germline assignment: CDR1 LNHNV and CDR2 YYDKDF (reference sequence). V dropped 0 bases and J dropped 4 bases, with 11 bases sitting between them. There are 15 residues in the CDR3. The CDR3 sequence: CATSRDNGEADTQYF. The CDR3 nucleotides read TGTGCCACCAGCAGAGATAATGGGGAGGCAGATACGCAGTATTTT.

This chain uses TRBV20-1 with TRBJ1-2; D perhaps matches TRBD1 (5 bases). The CDR3 runs to 13 residues. Per germline, CDR1 DFQATT and CDR2 SNEGSKA (reference sequence). V was pared by 7 bases and J by 4 bases, with 16 bases between. The CDR3 is CSVIRASGYGYTF. The CDR3 nucleotides are TGCAGTGTCATCAGGGCCTCAGGCTATGGCTACACCTTC.

Only a few counts were recorded for this clonotype. The CDR3 DNA reads as TGTGCCAGCAGTGTACTAGCGGGGGTGGAGCAGTTCTTC. This sequence encodes CASSVLAGVEQFF. The chain uses TRBV12-3 or TRBV12-4 and TRBJ2-1, with TRBD2 matching over 11 bases. J was trimmed by 10 bases and V by 5 bases; bases with no gene match: 4. The CDR3 sequence is 13 residues long.

The J gene is TRBJ2-7, the V gene TRBV7-9; a possible D gene is TRBD1 (5 bases). Germline V lookup: CDR1 SEHNR, CDR2 FQNEAQ (reference sequence). Trimming removed 5 bases from V and 4 bases from J, with 18 bases in between. The CDR3 has 15 residues. CDR3 coding DNA: TGTGCCAGCAGCCGAGACAGTCAAGGTTTTTACGAGCAGTACTTC. It translates to CASSRDSQGFYEQYF.

V is TRBV30 and J is TRBJ2-7, with D unclear. The germline V gene has CDR1 GTSNPN and CDR2 SVGIG (reference sequence). V lost 1 base, J lost 4 bases, and 5 bases lay in between. CDR3 size: 11 residues. As DNA, the CDR3 is TGTGCCTGGAGTGCTTTTTACGAGCAGTACTTC. Its protein product is CAWSAFYEQYF.

The chain employs TRBV6-5 and TRBJ2-7; D could derive from TRBD1 or TRBD2 (5 bases each). This CDR3 is built from 13 residues. Trimming removed 2 bases at V and 3 bases at J, with 8 bases between. CDR1 is MNHEY and CDR2 is SVGAGI in the germline V gene. CDR3 sequence: CASSYLGVYEQYF. Here the CDR3 DNA reads TGTGCCAGCAGTTACCTGGGGGTCTACGAGCAGTACTTC.

The rearrangement uses TRBV29-1 and TRBJ2-7, with a possible D match to TRBD1 (6 bases). This CDR3 spans 15 amino acids. CDR1 is SQVTM and CDR2 is ANQGSEA in the germline V gene. Trimming removed 3 bases from V and 2 bases from J, with 17 bases in between. The CDR3 coding sequence is TGCAGCGTTGATTACGGCAGGGGTAGCCCCTACGAGCAGTACTTC. Translated, it gives CSVDYGRGSPYEQYF.

The chain employs TRBV9 and TRBJ2-5, with 9 bases fitting TRBD2. The CDR3 has 15 residues. V lost 4 bases to trimming and J lost 4 bases; unmatched junction nucleotides: 8. Germline V CDR1 and CDR2: SGDLS, YYNGEE. CDR3 loop: CASSRVAGEGETQYF. In nucleotides, the CDR3 is TGTGCCAGCAGCAGGGTAGCGGGAGAGGGAGAGACCCAGTACTTC.

The rearrangement uses TRBV20-1 and TRBJ2-1; 9 positions agree with TRBD2. Germline values: CDR1 DFQATT, CDR2 SNEGSKA (reference sequence). This CDR3 has 14 amino acids. The J segment lost 5 bases and the V segment lost 7 bases, leaving 9 bases of the junction unmatched. CDR3 amino acids: CSVPTSGDHNEQFF. The CDR3 DNA reads as TGCAGTGTTCCGACTAGCGGCGACCACAATGAGCAGTTCTTC.

The CDR3 sequence: CAFEGGYNEQFF. CDR3 DNA: TGTGCCTTCGAGGGGGGCTACAATGAGCAGTTCTTC. The chain is built from TRBV21-1 and TRBJ2-1; TRBD1, the D gene given by the table, was not confirmed from the DNA. TRBV21-1 is a pseudogene locus. The CDR3 is 12 residues long.

This clonotype has ten or more counts. This chain links TRBV25-1 with TRBJ1-2; D unclear. There are 11 residues in the CDR3. CDR1 and CDR2 (germline): MGHDK, SYGVNS. Deletions cut 4 bases from V and 4 bases from J, with 4 bases between. The chain's CDR3 is CASSGGYGYTF. Written as DNA, the CDR3 is TGTGCCAGCAGTGGAGGCTATGGCTACACCTTC.

The rearrangement joins TRBV10-3 to TRBJ2-1; 11 nucleotides agree with TRBD2. CDR1 is ENHRY and CDR2 is SYGVKD in the germline V gene. V lost 6 bases to trimming and J lost 5 bases; unmatched junction nucleotides: 6. The CDR3 contains 15 residues. CDR3 amino acids: CAISSLAGANNEQFF. CDR3 DNA sequence: TGTGCCATCAGCTCACTAGCGGGGGCCAACAATGAGCAGTTCTTC.

The chain is built from TRBV24-1 and TRBJ2-1; no reliable D call. Trimming left V 3 bases short and J 5 bases short, with 1 base between. CDR3 length: 11 amino acids. From germline, CDR1 is KGHDR and CDR2 SFDVKD. The CDR3 coding sequence is TGTGCCACCAGTGATCACAATGAGCAGTTCTTC. Protein product: CATSDHNEQFF.

In its sample, this clonotype was seen a few times. V and J are TRBV10-3 and TRBJ2-7; D is possibly TRBD1 (6 bases). CDR1 ENHRY and CDR2 SYGVKD come from the germline V gene. The CDR3 consists of 12 residues. The V gene lost 5 bases and the J gene lost 6 bases, with 11 bases spanning the gap. The CDR3, as DNA: TGTGCCATCAGTTACGTACAGGGCGAGCAGTACTTC. This translates into CAISYVQGEQYF.

J is TRBJ2-7 and V is TRBV25-1; D is ambiguous. The CDR3 contains 16 residues. Germline V gene lookup returns CDR1 MGHDK and CDR2 SYGVNS. V lost 1 base to trimming and J lost 0 bases, with 13 bases between them. CDR3 region: CASSEFRGSSSYEQYF. DNA for the CDR3: TGTGCCAGCAGTGAATTTCGTGGCAGCTCCTCCTACGAGCAGTACTTC.